This T cell receptor (beta chain) was found in a study of shared clonotypes between healthy human individuals. Findings and caveats of the study: Donor clonotype sharing was expected to depend on sequencing depth.

The CDR3 consists of 15 residues. Germline V CDR1 and CDR2: MNHNY, SVGAGI (reference sequence). V was pared by 6 bases and J by 9 bases, with 9 bases of the junction left unmatched. To note about this clone: Its target is unknown.

All participating donors were Caucasian adults from Nashville, Tennessee. The repertoire was sequenced with immunoSEQ multiplex PCR; TCRdb's copy has only in-frame clones and lacks some. The data contain some 2,500,000 clones, 80% to 95% of them singletons. The rearrangement joins TRBV6-6 to TRBJ2-1; 12 nucleotides align to TRBD2. This sequence was found in a man between 18 and 35 years old in good health. Some clones in this sample may be carry-over from other donors' samples. The sample consisted of naive CD4+ T cells from PBMCs. Subset described: CD45RA+ positively selected. Here the CDR3 DNA reads TGTGCCAGCAGCATCCCGGAACTAGCGGGGGGTGAGCAGTTCTTC. Its translation is CASSIPELAGGEQFF.